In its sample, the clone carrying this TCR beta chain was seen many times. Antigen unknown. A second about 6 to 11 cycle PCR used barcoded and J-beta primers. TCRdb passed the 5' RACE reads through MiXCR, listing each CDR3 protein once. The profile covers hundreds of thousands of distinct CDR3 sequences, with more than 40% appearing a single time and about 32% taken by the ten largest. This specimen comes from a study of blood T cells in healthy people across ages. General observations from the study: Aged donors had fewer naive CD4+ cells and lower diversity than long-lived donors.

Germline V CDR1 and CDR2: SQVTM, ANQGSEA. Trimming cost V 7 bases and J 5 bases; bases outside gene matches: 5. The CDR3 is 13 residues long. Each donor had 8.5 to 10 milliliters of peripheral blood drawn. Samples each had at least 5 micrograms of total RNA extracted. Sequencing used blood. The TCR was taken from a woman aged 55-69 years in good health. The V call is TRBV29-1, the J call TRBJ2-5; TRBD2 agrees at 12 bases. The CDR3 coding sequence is TGCAGCGCTAAGACTAGCGGGAGCGAGACCCAGTACTTC. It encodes CSAKTSGSETQYF.